This entry concerns a single T cell receptor beta chain. Its antigen is unknown. No much larger clone exists at a distance of one base, and base qualities are not known. Libraries were constructed by the immunoSEQ multiplex PCR assay. In its TCRdb copy, this immuneACCESS table keeps in-frame sequences only and misses some clones. Where compared with another copy, unresolved V genes explain less than half of these, and the others have no known cause. The sample has 75,000 to 100,000 clones on record, about 95% of them singletons. The ten largest clones add up to around 0.33% of the sample. The germline V gene provides CDR1 SGHNT and CDR2 YENEEA. The CDR3 sequence holds 15 residues, the cysteine and phenylalanine included. CDR3 DNA only is kept here, 45 bases in frame from base 1. Trimming takes 5 bases off V and 5 bases off J; junction bases not matched to a gene: 7. The sample belongs to a study of technical replicates of blood from a handful of donors (TCRdb year 2017).

The origin of this receptor is a human donor in good health. The specimen sequenced was T cells isolated from PBMCs. The chain uses TRBV11-3 and TRBJ2-3; the junction holds 10 bases that match TRBD1. For the CDR3, the sequence is CASSPRGTGVDTQYF. The DNA sequence reads TGTGCCAGCAGCCCCCGAGGGACAGGGGTAGATACGCAGTATTTT. The CDR3 plus the reference TRBV11-3 and TRBJ2-3 genes for the other parts give the full variable domain: EAGVVQSPRYKIIEKKQPVAFWCNPISGHNTLYWYLQNLGQGPELLIRYENEEAVDDSQLPKDRFSAERLKGVDSTLKIQPAELGDSAVYLCASSPRGTGVDTQYFGPGTRLTVL.